Shown below are 30 T cell receptor beta chains from a single sample sequenced in a study of cytomegalovirus exposure and HLA in healthy donors. Profiling relied on immunoSEQ multiplex PCR, and the TCRdb table lists in-frame clones only, not all of them. The sample shows fewer than 250,000 clones, approximately 87% of them seen only once. Sequencing was carried out using PBMCs. Source of these receptors: a man aged 18 to 30 in good health and CMV-seronegative.

CDR3 residues: CASSLTSSGHEQFF. Written as DNA, the CDR3 is TGTGCCAGCAGCTTAACTAGTTCTGGTCATGAGCAGTTCTTC. The J gene is TRBJ2-1, the V gene TRBV7-3; D unresolved. The CDR3 totals 14 residues. Trimming took off 0 bases at V and 8 bases at J, with 11 bases between the two ends. Germline V gene sequence: CDR1 SGHTA, CDR2 FQGTGA.

The CDR3 sequence: CASSRDRHKLFF. The CDR3 region has the DNA TGTGCCAGCAGCCGGGACAGGCATAAACTGTTTTTT. J is TRBJ1-4 and V is TRBV6-5, with TRBD1 identical over 8 bases. V lost 6 bases and J lost 11; bases outside the gene matches: 5. The CDR3 length is 12 residues. The germline V gene has CDR1 MNHEY and CDR2 SVGAGI.

The V gene is TRBV5-1, the J gene TRBJ2-2, with D tentatively TRBD1 (7 bases). The CDR3 has 15 residues. V was pared by 6 bases and J by 5 bases, with 17 bases between. Germline V CDR1 and CDR2: SGHRS, YFSETQ. The CDR3 sequence: CASTFIAGGTGELFF. CDR3 coding DNA: TGCGCCAGCACGTTTATCGCAGGGGGGACCGGGGAGCTGTTTTTT. Looking up the rest from reference TRBV5-1 and TRBJ2-2 gives the full variable domain: KAGVTQTPRYLIKTRGQQVTLSCSPISGHRSVSWYQQTPGQGLQFLFEYFSETQRNKGNFPGRFSGRQFSNSRSEMNVSTLELGDSALYLCASTFIAGGTGELFFGEGSRLTVL.

V and J are TRBV5-5 and TRBJ1-1; possibly TRBD1 for D (6 bases). Germline V CDR1 and CDR2: SGHKS, YYEKEE (reference sequence). Trimming shortened V by 0 bases and J by 5 bases, and 20 bases separated the two germline ends. The CDR3 has 17 residues. The CDR3 spells CASSLEWRQGPRTEAFF. CDR3 DNA: TGTGCCAGCAGCTTGGAGTGGCGCCAGGGGCCAAGGACTGAAGCTTTCTTT.

This clone was observed a single time. The chain employs TRBV4-2 and TRBJ2-1; 8 nucleotides align to TRBD2. The CDR3 loop spans 17 amino acids. CDR1 and CDR2 (germline): LGHNA, YNFKEQ. V trimming: 3 bases; J trimming: 7 bases; junction bases outside the gene matches: 14. CDR3 nucleotide sequence: TGTGCCAGCAGCCAGGAGCAGAATAGCGGGATTCGTAATGAGCAGTTCTTC. The encoded protein is CASSQEQNSGIRNEQFF.

This chain links TRBV7-3 with TRBJ2-7; D gene ambiguous. Germline V gene sequence: CDR1 SGHTA, CDR2 FQGTGA. Trimming left V 5 bases short and J 6 bases short, with 11 bases between. CDR3 size: 12 residues. For the CDR3, the DNA is TGTGCCAGCAGCCAATCCTCGGGCGAGCAGTACTTC. Translated: CASSQSSGEQYF.

The rearrangement links TRBV29-1 to TRBJ1-1; the D is unclear. Germline V gives CDR1 SQVTM, CDR2 ANQGSEA. V was cut by 4 bases and J by 6 bases, with 18 bases left in between. The CDR3 is made up of 14 amino acids. The CDR3 loop reads CSVAAARGFAEAFF. CDR3 in DNA: TGCAGCGTTGCCGCAGCCCGGGGTTTTGCTGAAGCTTTCTTT.

The rearrangement joins TRBV28 to TRBJ1-5; TRBD1 is a possible D gene (6 bases). V was cut by 4 bases and J by 5 bases, with 15 bases left in between. Germline V gene data show CDR1 as MDHEN and CDR2 as SYDVKM. The CDR3 runs to 15 residues. CDR3 protein: CASSSLQGLHQPQHF. The CDR3 DNA is TGTGCCAGCAGTTCCCTACAGGGCCTTCATCAGCCCCAGCATTTT.

CDR3: CASSLEGQGLEKLFF. CDR3 bases: TGTGCCAGCAGCTTAGAAGGCCAGGGGTTAGAAAAACTGTTTTTT. V is TRBV7-4 and J is TRBJ1-4; D is perhaps TRBD1 (6 bases). The CDR3 is 15 residues long. Germline CDR1 is SGHVT and CDR2 is SQSDAQ. V lost 1 base and J 8 bases, leaving 14 bases between the germline ends.

This clone was detected a few times. The chain couples TRBV5-1 to TRBJ2-2; D gene unclear. The CDR3 runs to 13 residues. Germline V CDR1 and CDR2: SGHRS, YFSETQ. V was trimmed by 0 bases and J by 6 bases, leaving 6 bases between them. DNA of the CDR3: TGCGCCAGCAGCTTGGTCCCAGCCGGGGAGCTGTTTTTT. Its translation is CASSLVPAGELFF. The complete variable domain, with remaining parts taken from reference TRBV5-1 and TRBJ2-2, reads KAGVTQTPRYLIKTRGQQVTLSCSPISGHRSVSWYQQTPGQGLQFLFEYFSETQRNKGNFPGRFSGRQFSNSRSEMNVSTLELGDSALYLCASSLVPAGELFFGEGSRLTVL.

The chain joins TRBV6-6 to TRBJ2-7, with 7 positions matching TRBD2. The CDR3 spans 15 residues. CDR1 is MNHNY and CDR2 is SVGAGI in the germline V gene (reference sequence). Trimming cost V 0 bases and J 3 bases; bases outside gene matches: 5. The CDR3 coding sequence is TGTGCCAGCAGTTACTCGGCTAGCGGATACTACGAGCAGTACTTC. It translates to CASSYSASGYYEQYF.

The V call is TRBV28, the J call TRBJ1-3; D remains unclear. CDR1 is MDHEN, CDR2 SYDVKM, per germline. Trimming pared 3 bases from V and 1 base from J, leaving 4 bases between. This CDR3 has 13 residues. The CDR3 loop reads CASSFRSGNTIYF. CDR3 sequence (DNA): TGTGCCAGCAGTTTCAGGTCTGGAAACACCATATATTTT.

The gene calls are TRBV5-6 and TRBJ1-2; 7 bases fit TRBD1. The CDR3 is 14 amino acids. CDR1 and CDR2 (germline): SGHDT, YYEEEE. The V and J ends lost 0 bases and 5 bases, in that order; junction bases with no gene match: 4. CDR3 amino acids: CASSLGTGDYGYTF. DNA of the CDR3: TGTGCCAGCAGCTTGGGGACAGGCGATTATGGCTACACCTTC.

The CDR3 region is CASSFQGARETQYF. Here the CDR3 DNA reads TGCGCCAGCTCCTTTCAGGGGGCGCGGGAGACCCAGTACTTC. The chain recombines TRBV5-1 with TRBJ2-5; 8 nucleotides agree with TRBD1. The V gene's germline CDR1 is SGHRS and CDR2 YFSETQ. Trimming cost V 7 bases and J 5 bases; bases outside gene matches: 10. The CDR3 totals 14 residues. The full variable domain, rest sourced from reference TRBV5-1 and TRBJ2-5, is KAGVTQTPRYLIKTRGQQVTLSCSPISGHRSVSWYQQTPGQGLQFLFEYFSETQRNKGNFPGRFSGRQFSNSRSEMNVSTLELGDSALYLCASSFQGARETQYFGPGTRLLVL.

CDR3 DNA sequence: TGTGCCAGCAGCCTTCGAGGGTCTGGCAATCAGCCCCAGCATTTT. As protein: CASSLRGSGNQPQHF. The gene calls are TRBV5-8 and TRBJ1-5; D unclear. The CDR3 runs to 15 residues. The germline V gene encodes CDR1 SGHTS and CDR2 YDEGEE. Deletions cut 4 bases from V and 2 bases from J, with 13 bases between.

The V and J genes are TRBV4-3 and TRBJ2-7; a possible D gene is TRBD2 (7 bases). V shed 4 bases and J shed 1 base, with 17 bases lying between them. Germline V lookup: CDR1 LGHNA, CDR2 YSLEER. The CDR3 runs 16 residues. Written as DNA, the CDR3 is TGCGCCAGCAGCCCCGCGCTAGGGGGGGGGTCCTACGAGCAGTACTTC. Encoded protein: CASSPALGGGSYEQYF.

The chain joins TRBV19 to TRBJ1-5; D not certain. Trimming cost V 7 bases and J 5 bases, with 12 bases left between them. In germline, CDR1 is LNHDA, CDR2 SQIVND (reference sequence). The CDR3 totals 13 residues. CDR3 sequence reads: CASTIDGDQPQHF. The DNA for the CDR3 is TGTGCCAGTACAATCGACGGAGATCAGCCCCAGCATTTT.

V usage is TRBV7-9 and J usage is TRBJ2-2; D remains unclear. From germline, CDR1 is SEHNR and CDR2 FQNEAQ (reference sequence). Trimming stripped 4 bases from V and 0 bases from J, with 9 bases between. The CDR3 has 15 residues. DNA for the CDR3: TGTGCCAGCAGCTCGGTACTCGCGAACACCGGGGAGCTGTTTTTT. Translating gives CASSSVLANTGELFF.

The chain links TRBV4-2 to TRBJ1-3; D not resolved. Germline V gene data show CDR1 as LGHNA and CDR2 as YNFKEQ. V lost 0 bases and J lost 0, with 9 bases in between. The CDR3 spans 16 residues. CDR3 in amino acids: CASSQEIGSSGNTIYF. As DNA, the CDR3 is TGTGCCAGCAGCCAAGAAATTGGTAGCTCTGGAAACACCATATATTTT.

This clone was seen once. An end of the junction differs from the germline gene, which may be a read error. This sequence joins TRBV18 and TRBJ2-7, with D possibly matching TRBD2 (7 bases). There are 15 residues in the CDR3. CDR1 is KGHSH and CDR2 is LQKENI in the germline V gene. In nucleotides, the CDR3 is TGTGCCAGCTCCCCACAGGGAGGGGTTACCTACGAGCAGTACTTC. It translates to CASSPQGGVTYEQYF.

This clone was observed once. For the CDR3, the DNA is TGTGCCAGCTCATCGGGACAGCTCAATAATGAAAAACTGTTTTTT. This codes for CASSSGQLNNEKLFF. V usage is TRBV18 and J usage is TRBJ1-4, with TRBD1 matching over 7 bases. Germline CDR1 KGHSH, CDR2 LQKENI. V shed 5 bases, J shed 4 bases, and the junction held 7 bases outside the gene matches. This CDR3 has 15 residues.

The CDR3 nucleotides are TGTGCCAGCAGTCCCAAGATCAACCCTATCTATGGCTACACCTTC. This sequence encodes CASSPKINPIYGYTF. The rearrangement uses TRBV27 and TRBJ1-2; the D is unclear. V was cut by 5 bases and J by 4 bases, with 17 bases left in between. This CDR3 has 15 amino acids. Germline CDR1 reads MNHEY; CDR2 reads SMNVEV (reference sequence).

The chain has TRBV27 and TRBJ2-7; TRBD1 agrees at 8 bases. The V gene end was trimmed by 4 bases and the J gene end by 2 bases; junction bases not matched to a gene: 4. In germline, CDR1 is MNHEY, CDR2 SMNVEV (reference sequence). This CDR3 comprises 14 residues. The CDR3 loop reads CASSSRTGPYEQYF. Here the CDR3 DNA reads TGTGCCAGCAGTTCCCGGACAGGGCCCTACGAGCAGTACTTC.

Remarks on this clone: The same CDR3 arises from other DNA sequences in this sample as well. This rearrangement joins TRBV28 to TRBJ2-7; D unclear. This CDR3 spans 14 amino acids. Germline CDR1 MDHEN, CDR2 SYDVKM. Trimming removed 5 bases at V and 0 bases at J, with 11 bases between. The CDR3 DNA is TGTGCCAGCAGTGATTCAGGCGCCTCCTACGAGCAGTACTTC. Translated: CASSDSGASYEQYF.

The rearrangement links TRBV29-1 to TRBJ2-2; D is possibly TRBD1 (6 bases). CDR3 length: 13 residues. CDR1 SQVTM and CDR2 ANQGSEA come from the germline V gene. Trimming left V 7 bases short and J 4 bases short, with 13 bases between. The CDR3 here is CSASRGGTGELFF. In nucleotides, the CDR3 is TGCAGCGCCTCTAGAGGGGGCACCGGGGAGCTGTTTTTT.

CDR3 in amino acids: CSVGHQGNIQYF. The DNA of the CDR3 is TGCAGCGTTGGACACCAGGGGAACATTCAGTACTTC. The chain is built from TRBV29-1 and TRBJ2-4; tentative D call: TRBD1 (6 bases). V lost 4 bases, J lost 7 bases, and 11 bases lay in between. This CDR3 contains 12 residues. The germline V gene encodes CDR1 SQVTM and CDR2 ANQGSEA.

Points on this clone: Other DNA sequences in the same sample also yield this CDR3. The DNA for the CDR3 is TGTGCCAGTAGTATCACCGGGGGGAACACTGAAGCTTTCTTT. Translated, it gives CASSITGGNTEAFF. The chain carries TRBV19 and TRBJ1-1; TRBD1 might be the D (5 bases). CDR1 is LNHDA and CDR2 is SQIVND in the germline V gene (reference sequence). Trimming left V 3 bases short and J 1 base short, with 9 bases between. This CDR3 is 14 amino acids long.

The rearrangement uses TRBV4-2 and TRBJ2-2, with D possibly matching TRBD2 (6 bases). From germline, CDR1 is LGHNA and CDR2 YNFKEQ. Between the trimmed V and J ends, which lost 1 base and 5 bases, there was a span of 14 bases. The CDR3 totals 16 residues. The CDR3 loop is CASSQVAASRTGELFF. In DNA, the CDR3 is TGTGCCAGCAGCCAAGTAGCGGCTAGCAGAACCGGGGAGCTGTTTTTT.

The sample holds one count of this clone. The J gene is TRBJ2-5, the V gene TRBV4-3; 9 bases fit TRBD1. This CDR3 comprises 19 residues. Germline V gives CDR1 LGHNA, CDR2 YSLEER. The J segment lost 2 bases and the V segment lost 0 bases, leaving 13 bases of the junction unmatched. In nucleotides, the CDR3 is TGCGCCAGCAGCCAAGATCTTATAGGGACAGGGAATGATCAAGAGACCCAGTACTTC. It is translated as CASSQDLIGTGNDQETQYF.

V and J are TRBV7-2 and TRBJ2-1; D may be TRBD1 (5 bases). Germline CDR1 and CDR2: SGHTA and FQGNSA. The CDR3 has 15 residues. V lost 2 bases, J lost 6 bases, and 14 bases lay in between. CDR3 in amino acids: CASSLNPTARNEQFF. The CDR3 DNA reads as TGTGCCAGCAGCTTAAATCCGACAGCCCGCAATGAGCAGTTCTTC.